This TCR beta chain was obtained from a study of T cells in tumors after PD-1 blockade (dated by TCRdb to 2018 to 2020). Turning to the overall study: Patients were excluded if they had prior checkpoint blockade, use of systemic immunosuppressants, or recent radiotherapy or other anti-cancer therapy within 4 weeks. RECIST version 1.1 was used to assess clinical response. Bulk TCR sequencing was performed on about 9 peripheral blood samples from 5 patients to compare blood and tumor clonotypes. Paired single-cell RNA and TCR sequencing was performed on site-matched tumors from BCC or SCC patients before and after anti-PD-1 therapy. Patients received pembrolizumab 200 mg every 3 weeks or cemiplimab 350 mg every 2 weeks. A subset of patients also received ongoing daily vismodegib 150 mg during anti-PD-1 treatment. Peripheral blood samples averaged approximately 100,000 TCR templates (range roughly 24,000-260,000) and 36,000 or so unique clonotypes. Broad study findings and their caveats: Where the novel T cell clones came from was not identified, and possible sources could include lymphoid organs or rare unexpanded clones inside the tumor or in the tumor periphery. Roughly two fifths of tumor TCR clonotypes were detected in blood, and some novel exhausted tumor clones were observed in pre-treatment blood, which was taken as suggesting peripheral recruitment.

The germline V gene provides CDR1 MDHEN and CDR2 SYDVKM. Deletion took 1 base off V and 6 bases off J, with a span of 7 bases between the germline ends. From the cysteine through the phenylalanine, the CDR3 covers 13 amino acids. This entry keeps only the CDR3 DNA: 39 bases, framed from base 1. In the paper's terms, the time point label means: before anti-PD-1 therapy. For bulk TCRbeta sequencing, genomic DNA was extracted from tumor biopsies or peripheral blood, and input amounts ranged from about 600 ng to 6,500 ng. Histologically proven advanced or metastatic basal or squamous cell carcinoma was present in all patients, all of whom were poor candidates for surgical resection. The basal cell carcinoma cohort comprised 10 or so patients, of whom roughly eight had bulk tumor TCR sequencing. The immunoSEQ platform was used for deep TCRbeta sequencing. As for the authors' bioinformatics: Only productive rearrangements were exported from the immunoSEQ Analyzer for downstream analysis. T cell phenotypes were assigned to bulk TCRbeta clonotypes by matching the clonotypes to single-cell RNA+TCR-seq clones with the same TCRbeta sequence. Using bulk TCR sequencing data, clone enrichment in tumor was calculated by dividing a clone's tumor frequency by the same clone's PBMC frequency. TCRs were grouped by GLIPH into specificity groups, defined as clusters of distinct TCRs likely recognizing common antigens via shared CDR3 motifs. Sourced from immuneACCESS, this table was stored by TCRdb with only in-frame sequences that have V and J called. A share of the clones is absent; for the studies checked, an unresolved V gene accounts for under half, and the remainder has no known explanation. That table furnishes V, J and clone size, whereas the DNA furnished D and trimming. This sample gives tens of thousands of clones in total; just under 80% of them show up just once. Clones ranked in the top ten supply under 50% of the sample.

A remark on this clone: The antigen it binds to is not known. No per-base quality is available; no much larger clone lies one base away.

Sequencing used PBMCs, obtained before anti-PD-1 treatment. The sequence links TRBV28 to TRBJ1-5; a confident D gene designation cannot be given. The sequence derives from a human donor with basal cell carcinoma. CDR3 sequence: CASSLLGSQPQHF. The sequenced DNA is TGTGCCAGCAGTTTATTAGGTAGTCAGCCCCAGCATTTT.